This T cell receptor (beta chain) was found in a study of early T cells in non-severe SARS-CoV-2 infection. Study overall: The input, bulk RNA from unsorted whole blood, was sequenced, and chains were unpaired.

Attached unique molecular identifiers marked individual cDNA molecules. A single record per CDR3 protein comes from TCRdb applying MiXCR to the 5' RACE reads. The sample consists of under 75,000 distinct CDR3 sequences, 9.5% to 15% of them appearing once. The length of the CDR3 is 14 residues. Unmatched junction bases numbered 9, after V lost 4 bases and J lost 7 bases. Germline CDR1 and CDR2: SGHDT and YYEEEE. This clonotype appeared many times. Its antigen is unknown. Study-wide results and limits: Private and CD4 specificities were missed by VDJdb matching, which favored anti-spike CD8 responses.

The V gene is TRBV5-6, the J gene TRBJ1-2, with 8 bases identical to TRBD1. Sequencing was performed on whole blood. This sequence originates from an adult who was a healthcare worker with PCR-confirmed SARS-CoV-2 infection or an uninfected control (not recorded which). The CDR3 DNA reads TGTGCCAGCAGCGCCAAGACAGGGGCAGGTGGCTACACCTTC. Translated, it gives CASSAKTGAGGYTF.